The sequence of this T cell receptor beta chain was determined in a study of vaccination effects on CD4 cells after COVID-19. Viral peptide pools were used in the ViraFEST assay to expand antigen-specific CD4+ T cells, and sequencing came afterward. Isolation of CD4+ T cells took place after about 10 days of culture. PCR showed that the person got SARS-CoV-2 infection at some point between March and December 2020. Regarding this clone: The target antigen is unknown.

The CDR3 sequence is 17 residues long. Unmatched junction bases numbered 17, after V lost 6 bases and J lost 3 bases. Germline V CDR1 and CDR2: MNHEY, SVGEGT. Repertoires were generated with immunoSEQ multiplex PCR, while TCRdb's copy carries only in-frame clones and drops some. The table lists about 45,000 clones, more than 60% of them singletons. Source: CD4+ T cells from PBMCs cultured with a peptide pool, taken before COVID-19 vaccination. This TCR was recovered from a human donor who had a prior SARS-CoV-2 infection. The chain recombines TRBV6-2 or TRBV6-3 with TRBJ2-7; 7 bases agree with TRBD2. The CDR3 region is CASSHTTISGTDYEQYF. The CDR3 bases are TGTGCCAGCAGCCACACCACGATAAGCGGGACTGACTACGAGCAGTACTTC.